The 16 T cell receptor beta chains presented below share a single source sample, sequenced in a study of blood T cells in healthy people across ages. A second 7 to 11 cycle PCR used barcoded and J-beta primers. TCRdb reprocessed the 5' RACE reads via MiXCR and lists one record per CDR3 protein. The sample consists of approximately 800,000 distinct CDR3 sequences, approximately 53% of them appearing once. What was sequenced was blood. Receptor source: a man in his forties or fifties in good health.

The V call is TRBV2, the J call TRBJ2-5; D may match TRBD1 or TRBD2 (5 bases each). CDR3 length: 15 amino acids. The V gene's germline CDR1 is SNHLY and CDR2 FYNNEI. The V and J ends lost 3 bases and 2 bases respectively, with 13 bases between them. CDR3 sequence: CASSEVGVTQETQYF. CDR3 nucleotides: TGTGCCAGCAGTGAGGTGGGGGTCACACAAGAGACCCAGTACTTC.

The J gene is TRBJ2-7, the V gene TRBV5-1; D gene unclear. CDR1 is SGHRS and CDR2 is YFSETQ in the germline V gene. The CDR3 spans 14 residues. Between the trimmed V and J ends, which lost 4 bases and 0 bases, there was a span of 11 bases. The CDR3 DNA sequence: TGCGCCAGCAGCGTGGTTAGGGCCTCCTACGAGCAGTACTTC. This sequence encodes CASSVVRASYEQYF.

The gene calls are TRBV28 and TRBJ1-5; D not resolved. V dropped 6 bases and J dropped 1 base, with 7 bases sitting between them. CDR3 length: 13 residues. Germline V lookup: CDR1 MDHEN, CDR2 SYDVKM. CDR3 sequence reads: CASRVVSNQPQHF. The DNA for the CDR3 is TGTGCCAGCAGGGTAGTAAGCAATCAGCCCCAGCATTTT.

V usage is TRBV7-9 and J usage is TRBJ2-5; 12 nucleotides line up with TRBD2. V lost 5 bases and J lost 4; bases outside the gene matches: 8. The CDR3 covers 16 residues. Per germline, CDR1 SEHNR and CDR2 FQNEAQ (reference sequence). The CDR3 reads CASSIQQGLAGETQYF. CDR3 bases: TGTGCCAGCAGCATCCAACAGGGACTAGCGGGAGAGACCCAGTACTTC.

The chain couples TRBV28 to TRBJ1-5; D gene uncertain. The CDR3 extends over 13 amino acids. With 4 bases removed from V and 7 bases from J, the gap between germline ends came to 11 bases. Germline V gene sequence: CDR1 MDHEN, CDR2 SYDVKM. CDR3 DNA: TGTGCCAGCAGTTCGACACGTAAGCAGCCCCAGCATTTT. It encodes CASSSTRKQPQHF.

This clonotype has a handful of counts. The V gene is TRBV20-1, the J gene TRBJ2-3, with 7 bases aligning to TRBD2. The CDR3 is made up of 16 amino acids. Germline V gene sequence: CDR1 DFQATT, CDR2 SNEGSKA (reference sequence). Trimming removed 4 bases from V and 1 base from J; junction bases left unmatched: 11. CDR3: CSAKDFREVGTDTQYF. CDR3 nucleotides: TGCAGTGCTAAGGATTTCCGGGAGGTTGGCACAGATACGCAGTATTTT.

The chain combines TRBV7-2 with TRBJ2-3; 12 nucleotides align to TRBD2. The V and J ends lost 3 bases and 7 bases, in that order; junction bases with no gene match: 5. Germline values: CDR1 SGHTA, CDR2 FQGNSA. This CDR3 has 15 amino acids. CDR3 nucleotides: TGTGCCAGCAGCTTGACTAGCGGGAGCACGAATACGCAGTATTTT. This codes for CASSLTSGSTNTQYF.

V usage is TRBV4-2 and J usage is TRBJ2-1; 14 bases are shared with TRBD2. The CDR3 is 15 residues long. Trimming took 5 bases from V and 13 from J; bases not matched to a gene: 10. Germline lookup yields CDR1 LGHNA and CDR2 YNFKEQ. CDR3 DNA: TGTGCCAGCAGCGGGACTAGCGGGGGAGAAGAGACCCAGTTCTTC. Translation: CASSGTSGGEETQFF.

The chain uses TRBV7-3 and TRBJ2-7; D is unclear. The CDR3 covers 14 residues. Trimming stripped 5 bases from V and 0 bases from J, with 11 bases between. Germline loops: CDR1 SGHTA, CDR2 FQGTGA. For the CDR3, the DNA is TGTGCCAGCAGCCCCGTCGCGACCTCCTACGAGCAGTACTTC. Its protein product is CASSPVATSYEQYF.

V gene TRBV9 combines with J gene TRBJ2-5, with a weak D call TRBD1 (5 bases). Germline V gives CDR1 SGDLS, CDR2 YYNGEE. CDR3 length: 14 residues. The V end lost 2 bases, the J end lost 5 bases, and 13 bases lay between the germline ends. CDR3 in amino acids: CASSVAGFRETQYF. The CDR3 DNA is TGTGCCAGCAGCGTTGCAGGGTTTAGGGAGACCCAGTACTTC. The full variable domain, its missing parts supplied by reference TRBV9 and TRBJ2-5, is DSGVTQTPKHLITATGQRVTLRCSPRSGDLSVYWYQQSLDQGLQFLIQYYNGEERAKGNILERFSAQQFPDLHSELNLSSLELGDSALYFCASSVAGFRETQYFGPGTRLLVL.

The chain has TRBV20-1 and TRBJ2-3; TRBD1 aligns across 8 bases. The CDR3 has 15 residues. Looked up from germline, CDR1 is DFQATT and CDR2 is SNEGSKA (reference sequence). V dropped 6 bases and J dropped 2; count of bases not matched to a gene: 10. The CDR3 coding sequence is TGCAGTGCGACTGGCCGGGACAGGTACACAGATACGCAGTATTTT. This gives the protein CSATGRDRYTDTQYF.

CDR3 in DNA: TGTGCCAGCTCGGACAGTGGGCCAAGGGAGCAGTACTTC. It specifies CASSDSGPREQYF. This chain connects TRBV27 to TRBJ2-5; TRBD1 is a possible D gene (6 bases). This CDR3 has 13 residues. Per germline, CDR1 MNHEY and CDR2 SMNVEV (reference sequence). V shed 8 bases and J shed 11 bases, with 21 bases lying between them.

V gene TRBV29-1 combines with J gene TRBJ2-7; 7 positions match TRBD1. Germline loops: CDR1 SQVTM, CDR2 ANQGSEA. This CDR3 has 14 amino acids. Unmatched junction bases numbered 9, after V lost 5 bases and J lost 2 bases. For the CDR3, the DNA is TGCAGCGTTTTCCCGGGACAGAGACCCTACGAGCAGTACTTC. Translating gives CSVFPGQRPYEQYF.

The chain carries TRBV7-3 and TRBJ2-5, with TRBD2 matching over 8 bases. The DNA end lines up better with TRBJ2-7; the J call may be wrong. Germline V gene lookup returns CDR1 SGHTA and CDR2 FQGTGA. CDR3 length: 14 amino acids. CDR3 residues: CASSSGLEGGEQYF. CDR3 nucleotide sequence: TGTGCCAGCAGCTCGGGACTAGAGGGAGGCGAGCAGTACTTC.

This sequence joins TRBV25-1 and TRBJ2-1; 14 positions match TRBD2. CDR3 length: 16 residues. CDR1 and CDR2 from the germline V gene are MGHDK and SYGVNS. V gave up 2 bases and J gave up 7 bases; unmatched junction bases: 4. The CDR3, as DNA: TGTGCCAGCAGTGAAACGGGACTAGCGGGAGAAAATGAGCAGTTCTTC. This translates into CASSETGLAGENEQFF.

A single count supports this clonotype. The rearrangement uses TRBV30 and TRBJ1-2; D gene uncertain. This CDR3 has 11 residues. CDR1 is GTSNPN and CDR2 is SVGIG in the germline V gene (reference sequence). The V gene lost 8 bases and the J gene lost 10 bases, with 17 bases spanning the gap. CDR3 sequence: CAGKVATYYTF. The CDR3 DNA sequence: TGTGCCGGGAAAGTGGCGACCTACTACACCTTC.